The 24 T cell receptor beta chains presented below share a single source sample, sequenced in a study of spatial heterogeneity in lung cancer. TCRdb ran MiXCR on the 5' RACE reads and lists one entry per CDR3 protein. The sample has 14,000 or so distinct CDR3 sequences; approximately 4.5% are singletons. The time point was: sample taken at primary tumor resection. Whole-study findings and limits: How many expanded intratumoral alpha and beta TCRs were present tracked the tumor mutation count, which was a count of nonsynonymous mutations.

For these receptors, no antigen is known. This specimen was lung tumor tissue, taken at surgery. These receptors all stem from a female donor with early-stage non-small cell lung cancer.

As to this clonotype: This beta chain is a stray sequence in a library constructed for alpha chains; its clone size is not meaningful. The chain combines TRBV7-8 with TRBJ2-3; D not certain. The germline V and J ends were trimmed by 3 bases and 4 bases, with 8 bases remaining between them. Per germline, CDR1 SGHVS and CDR2 FQNEAQ. The CDR3 is 13 amino acids. This chain's CDR3 is CASSLDQPDTQYF. In DNA, the CDR3 is TGTGCCAGCAGCTTGGACCAGCCAGATACGCAGTATTTT. Drawing the rest from reference TRBV7-8 and TRBJ2-3, the complete variable domain is GAGVSQSPRYKVAKRGQDVALRCDPISGHVSLFWYQQALGQGPEFLTYFQNEAQLDKSGLPSDRFFAERPEGSVSTLKIQRTQQEDSAVYLCASSLDQPDTQYFGPGTRLTVL.

This clonotype was observed many times. This beta chain is off target for a library built for alpha chains, so its abundance means little. The chain combines TRBV20-1 with TRBJ2-5; 8 nucleotides match TRBD2. The CDR3 runs to 12 residues. Per the germline V gene, CDR1 is DFQATT and CDR2 is SNEGSKA (reference sequence). V shed 7 bases, J shed 5 bases, and the junction held 6 bases outside the gene matches. The DNA of the CDR3 is TGCAGTGGGCTAGCGGGTTGGGAGACCCAGTACTTC. This codes for CSGLAGWETQYF.

This clonotype was counted at least ten times. This beta chain was picked up by a library intended for alpha chains and is off target, so its count carries little meaning. The chain couples TRBV20-1 to TRBJ1-1; no firm D call. V lost 0 bases, J lost 0 bases, and 11 bases lay in between. CDR1 and CDR2 (germline): DFQATT, SNEGSKA (reference sequence). The CDR3 is 15 amino acids. The CDR3 sequence is CSARDIGRMNTEAFF. For the CDR3, the DNA is TGCAGTGCTAGAGATATTGGGCGAATGAACACTGAAGCTTTCTTT.

On this clonotype: Since the library was made to target alpha chains, this beta chain is a stray read and its abundance is not meaningful. The chain uses TRBV10-2 and TRBJ1-2; D is ambiguous. Between the trimmed V and J ends, which lost 4 bases and 8 bases, there was a span of 11 bases. Germline-derived CDR1 and CDR2 are WSHSY and SAAADI. The CDR3 loop spans 12 amino acids. The CDR3 sequence is CASSGAGPGYTF. CDR3 nucleotide sequence: TGCGCCAGCAGTGGTGCCGGACCCGGCTACACCTTC.

By share, this clonotype counts as medium-sized. For a library built for alpha chains, this beta chain is a stray read; little rests on its size. This sequence joins TRBV7-9 and TRBJ1-2; D gene uncertain. Germline V gives CDR1 SEHNR, CDR2 FQNEAQ (reference sequence). The CDR3 extends over 14 amino acids. Trimming pared 5 bases from V and 2 bases from J, leaving 12 bases between. The CDR3 DNA sequence: TGTGCCAGCAGCGAGTCGGGAGGGAACTATGGCTACACCTTC. Protein: CASSESGGNYGYTF.

Ten or more counts support this clonotype. Because this beta chain is a stray read in a library intended to capture alpha chains, its abundance should not be given much weight. The chain employs TRBV29-1 and TRBJ2-5, with D perhaps matching TRBD1 (6 bases). The germline V gene has CDR1 SQVTM and CDR2 ANQGSEA. CDR3 length equals 12 residues. Trimming shortened V by 5 bases and J by 5 bases, and 12 bases separated the two germline ends. CDR3 in amino acids: CSVSQGAETQYF. The CDR3 nucleotides are TGCAGCGTTTCACAGGGAGCGGAGACCCAGTACTTC.

This clonotype was seen at least ten times. Since the library was made to target alpha chains, this beta chain is a stray read and its abundance is not meaningful. The rearrangement uses TRBV7-8 and TRBJ2-5; 11 nucleotides line up with TRBD2. This CDR3 has 17 amino acids. Germline-derived CDR1 and CDR2 are SGHVS and FQNEAQ. V lost 6 bases to trimming and J lost 2 bases; unmatched junction nucleotides: 11. The CDR3 region has the DNA TGTGCCAGCAGTCGCTACCTAGCGGGGGGTCGTCAAGAGACCCAGTACTTC. This sequence encodes CASSRYLAGGRQETQYF.

This clonotype was seen at least ten times. This beta chain is a stray sequence in a library constructed for alpha chains; its clone size is not meaningful. The V call is TRBV12-3 or TRBV12-4, the J call TRBJ1-2; unclear D gene. The CDR3 has 12 amino acids. Trimming left V 6 bases short and J 2 bases short, with 7 bases between. The CDR3 DNA sequence: TGTGCCAGCAGCTCCAGGAACTATGGCTACACCTTC. Protein product: CASSSRNYGYTF.

This clonotype showed up many times. As an off-target read in a library built for alpha chains, this beta chain has a frequency of little significance. The rearrangement links TRBV9 to TRBJ2-1, with D possibly called TRBD1 or TRBD2 (5 bases each). Trimming pared 0 bases from V and 4 bases from J, leaving 17 bases between. CDR1 and CDR2 (germline): SGDLS, YYNGEE. CDR3 length: 17 amino acids. CDR3 region: CASSVASERGVYNEQFF. The CDR3 DNA reads as TGTGCCAGCAGCGTAGCTTCCGAAAGGGGAGTTTACAATGAGCAGTTCTTC.

This clonotype was seen repeatedly, ten times or more. This beta chain appears as a stray read in a library generated for alpha chains; its size is not informative. The J gene is TRBJ1-5, the V gene TRBV30, with D perhaps matching TRBD1 (5 bases). V was clipped by 2 bases and J by 5 bases, with 7 bases between them. This CDR3 region has 12 residues. The germline V gene has CDR1 GTSNPN and CDR2 SVGIG (reference sequence). The CDR3 sequence is CAWSLQDQPQHF. The CDR3 DNA reads as TGTGCCTGGAGTCTACAGGATCAGCCCCAGCATTTT.

This clonotype showed up many times. This beta chain is off target for a library built for alpha chains, so its abundance means little. V gene TRBV4-1 combines with J gene TRBJ2-7; 9 bases fit TRBD1. The CDR3 contains 17 residues. CDR1 and CDR2 (germline): MGHRA, YSYEKL. V dropped 5 bases and J dropped 1; count of bases not matched to a gene: 12. The CDR3 loop reads CASSLGPVGQGSYEQYF. As DNA, the CDR3 is TGCGCCAGCAGCTTGGGACCGGTGGGACAGGGATCCTACGAGCAGTACTTC.

The table lists this clonotype with many counts. This beta chain turned up in a library designed for alpha chains; as an off-target read, its abundance says little. This chain connects TRBV15 to TRBJ1-1; D remains unclear. The CDR3 runs to 14 residues. Between the trimmed V and J ends, which lost 3 bases and 0 bases, there was a span of 8 bases. Germline CDR1 and CDR2: LNHNV and YYDKDF (reference sequence). The CDR3 sequence: CATSSGFMNTEAFF. For the CDR3, the DNA is TGTGCCACCAGCAGCGGATTCATGAACACTGAAGCTTTCTTT.

This clonotype was detected ten times or more. This beta chain is an off-target read within a library intended for alpha chains, so its frequency means little. This sequence joins TRBV7-2 and TRBJ1-2; D ambiguous. Germline V gene data show CDR1 as SGHTA and CDR2 as FQGNSA. V was trimmed by 8 bases and J by 8 bases, leaving 24 bases between them. The CDR3 runs 15 residues. The CDR3 sequence: CASGNEVRNSRGYTF. CDR3 nucleotide sequence: TGTGCCAGCGGAAACGAAGTCAGGAACTCTCGCGGCTACACCTTC.

Ten or more counts support this clonotype. The library was prepared for alpha chains; this beta chain is a stray read, so its frequency means little. The J gene is TRBJ2-5, the V gene TRBV6-1; 7 bases line up with TRBD2. The CDR3 loop spans 13 amino acids. V lost 4 bases, J lost 5 bases, and 4 bases stayed unmatched. CDR1 is MNHNS, CDR2 SASEGT, per germline. The CDR3 DNA follows: TGTGCCAGCAGTGGGCGGGGGAAGGAGACCCAGTACTTC. It is translated as CASSGRGKETQYF.

This clonotype showed up many times. A library prepared for alpha chains yielded this beta chain as an off-target read; its size is of little meaning. CDR3 nucleotides: TGTGCCAGCAGCTTAGTTGCGGGGGCAATACCTGGAAACACCATATATTTT. Translating it yields CASSLVAGAIPGNTIYF. This sequence joins TRBV7-9 and TRBJ1-3; D possibly corresponds to TRBD1 (6 bases). The CDR3 consists of 17 residues. From germline, CDR1 is SEHNR and CDR2 FQNEAQ (reference sequence). The V end was cut by 1 base, the J end by 2 bases, with 15 bases between.

This clonotype was found many times. This beta chain lies outside the target of a library built for alpha chains; its clone size means little. This sequence joins TRBV11-2 and TRBJ1-5; maybe TRBD1 (5 bases). The CDR3 covers 14 residues. CDR1 SGHAT and CDR2 FQNNGV come from the germline V gene. Trimming removed 2 bases at V and 1 base at J, with 6 bases between. The CDR3 DNA is TGTGCCAGCAGCTTATGGGGGAGCAATCAGCCCCAGCATTTT. It specifies CASSLWGSNQPQHF.

This clonotype was counted ten times or more. Since the library was made to target alpha chains, this beta chain is a stray read and its abundance is not meaningful. The gene calls are TRBV20-1 and TRBJ2-5; D may be TRBD2 (7 bases). Germline lookup yields CDR1 DFQATT and CDR2 SNEGSKA (reference sequence). The CDR3 covers 14 residues. Trimming took off 3 bases at V and 4 bases at J, with 15 bases between the two ends. CDR3 coding DNA: TGCAGTGCTAGCGGCAGGGGCGGGAGAGAGACCCAGTACTTC. It translates to CSASGRGGRETQYF.

The sample holds many counts of this clonotype. Being off target in a library aimed at alpha chains, this beta chain has a size of little meaning. The J gene is TRBJ1-4, the V gene TRBV3-1, with D unclear. Looked up from germline, CDR1 is LGHDT and CDR2 is YNNKEL (reference sequence). The V end lost 3 bases, the J end lost 2 bases, and 10 bases lay between the germline ends. This CDR3 is 15 amino acids long. The chain's CDR3 is CASSQRVTTNEKLFF. The CDR3 region has the DNA TGTGCCAGCAGCCAGCGGGTTACGACTAATGAAAAACTGTTTTTT.

This clonotype was recorded many times. This beta chain represents an off-target read in a library built for alpha chains; its size is of limited meaning. The CDR3 bases are TGTGCCAGCAGTTTGGCAGGGGGGATGAACACTGAAGCTTTCTTT. Translation gives CASSLAGGMNTEAFF. The chain uses TRBV12-3 or TRBV12-4 and TRBJ1-1, with 7 bases identical to TRBD1. The CDR3 covers 15 residues. With 3 bases clipped from V and 0 bases from J, the junction kept 4 bases outside the gene matches.

This clonotype is medium-sized by share. Within a library made for alpha chains, this beta chain is off target, and its count is uninformative. The rearrangement joins TRBV9 to TRBJ2-2; 7 bases match TRBD2. The V gene's germline CDR1 is SGDLS and CDR2 YYNGEE. V lost 0 bases, J lost 3 bases, and 5 bases stayed unmatched. CDR3 length: 16 residues. CDR3 sequence: CASSVGRLADTGELFF. In DNA form, the CDR3 reads TGTGCCAGCAGCGTAGGGAGGCTAGCGGACACCGGGGAGCTGTTTTTT.

Regarding this clonotype: Because the library targeted alpha chains, this beta chain is an off-target read whose size means little. The V call is TRBV20-1, the J call TRBJ2-2; 11 positions agree with TRBD2. V shed 5 bases, J shed 4 bases, and the junction held 6 bases outside the gene matches. This CDR3 region has 15 residues. Looked up from germline, CDR1 is DFQATT and CDR2 is SNEGSKA (reference sequence). The chain's CDR3 is CSALLAGGPTGELFF. CDR3 DNA: TGCAGTGCTTTGCTAGCGGGGGGCCCCACCGGGGAGCTGTTTTTT.

This clonotype was counted at least ten times. Since the library was made to target alpha chains, this beta chain is a stray read and its abundance is not meaningful. J is TRBJ2-7 and V is TRBV7-9, with D possibly matching TRBD2 (6 bases). Looked up from germline, CDR1 is SEHNR and CDR2 is FQNEAQ (reference sequence). Deletions cut 6 bases from V and 6 bases from J, with 18 bases between. The CDR3 runs 14 residues. The CDR3 nucleotides read TGTGCCAGCAGTTTAACCGGGACTCAGGGCGAGCAGTACTTC. This sequence encodes CASSLTGTQGEQYF.

This clonotype occurred many times. A library prepared for alpha chains yielded this beta chain as an off-target read; its size is of little meaning. The genes are TRBV11-2 and TRBJ1-1; D is uncertain. CDR3 size: 16 residues. CDR1 and CDR2 from the germline V gene are SGHAT and FQNNGV. The germline V and J ends were trimmed by 6 bases and 1 base, with 18 bases remaining between them. The CDR3 nucleotides read TGTGCCAGCAGTGCCCGTTTCGGAACCTCGAACACTGAAGCTTTCTTT. This sequence encodes CASSARFGTSNTEAFF.

This clonotype was detected many times. This beta chain represents an off-target read in a library built for alpha chains; its size is of limited meaning. This sequence joins TRBV12-3 or TRBV12-4 and TRBJ2-3, with 9 bases matching TRBD2. V dropped 6 bases and J dropped 6; count of bases not matched to a gene: 13. The CDR3 extends over 16 amino acids. The CDR3 loop is CASSPHLAGKLDTQYF. CDR3 nucleotide sequence: TGTGCCAGCAGCCCCCACCTAGCGGGGAAGTTGGATACGCAGTATTTT.